The 25 T cell receptor beta chains presented below share a single source sample, sequenced in a study of blood T cell repertoires in COVID-19. The protocol was immunoSEQ multiplex PCR, while the TCRdb copy is restricted to in-frame clones and leaves out a portion. The sample shows nearly 250,000 clones, around 86% of them seen only once. What was sequenced was PBMCs or T cells enriched from blood (not recorded which). The receptor source for this set is a woman aged 50 to 60 who had recovered from COVID-19.

V gene TRBV2 combines with J gene TRBJ2-3; TRBD2 aligns across 11 bases. This CDR3 region has 15 residues. Looked up from germline, CDR1 is SNHLY and CDR2 is FYNNEI. V lost 6 bases to trimming and J lost 4 bases; unmatched junction nucleotides: 6. DNA for the CDR3: TGTGCCAGCAGGGTAGCGGGGGGGCTGGCAGATACGCAGTATTTT. It specifies CASRVAGGLADTQYF.

This sequence joins TRBV11-2 and TRBJ2-2; perhaps TRBD2 as D (7 bases). Trimming took off 7 bases at V and 3 bases at J, with 15 bases between the two ends. The CDR3 runs to 15 residues. Germline V gene sequence: CDR1 SGHAT, CDR2 FQNNGV. CDR3 DNA: TGTGCCAGCACCCTCTCGGGGGGCCACACCGGGGAGCTGTTTTTT. As protein: CASTLSGGHTGELFF.

This rearrangement joins TRBV12-3 or TRBV12-4 to TRBJ1-5; D gene unclear. The CDR3 has 13 amino acids. V gave up 2 bases and J gave up 6 bases, with 8 bases separating them. The CDR3 spells CASSLSVIQPQHF. The CDR3 coding sequence is TGTGCCAGCAGTTTATCGGTAATTCAGCCCCAGCATTTT.

The CDR3 sequence is CASSLRQGEKLFF. The CDR3 DNA follows: TGTGCCAGTAGTCTGCGACAGGGGGAAAAACTGTTTTTT. V and J are TRBV19 and TRBJ1-4, with TRBD1 matching 8 bases. The germline V gene has CDR1 LNHDA and CDR2 SQIVND (reference sequence). The CDR3 has 13 amino acids. The V and J ends lost 5 bases and 8 bases, in that order; junction bases with no gene match: 4.

The rearrangement links TRBV7-9 to TRBJ2-7; no definite D call. The CDR3 covers 13 residues. V gave up 5 bases and J gave up 5 bases, with 13 bases separating them. CDR1 is SEHNR, CDR2 FQNEAQ, per germline (reference sequence). DNA for the CDR3: TGTGCCAGCAGCCCGCCCCTAGGAGACGAGCAGTACTTC. This translates into CASSPPLGDEQYF. Filled out from reference TRBV7-9 and TRBJ2-7, the complete variable domain reads DTGVSQNPRHKITKRGQNVTFRCDPISEHNRLYWYRQTLGQGPEFLTYFQNEAQLEKSRLLSDRFSAERPKGSFSTLEIQRTEQGDSAMYLCASSPPLGDEQYFGPGTRLTVT.

The chain uses TRBV4-3 and TRBJ2-1; 8 nucleotides align to TRBD2. Germline V gene data show CDR1 as LGHNA and CDR2 as YSLEER. Unmatched junction bases numbered 8, after V lost 0 bases and J lost 10 bases. The CDR3 covers 15 residues. This CDR3 is CASSQDLAGYKEQFF. DNA of the CDR3: TGCGCCAGCAGCCAAGATCTAGCGGGCTATAAGGAGCAGTTCTTC.

Concerning this clone: This may stem from a read error, because a much larger clone lies one nucleotide away. The chain is built from TRBV5-6 and TRBJ2-7, with TRBD1 matching over 11 bases. J lost 4 bases, V lost 4 bases, and 1 base had no gene match. Germline V lookup: CDR1 SGHDT, CDR2 YYEEEE. This CDR3 comprises 13 residues. CDR3 coding DNA: TGTGCCAGCAGCGGACAGGGGGCTTACGAGCAGTACTTC. It is translated as CASSGQGAYEQYF. The full variable domain, completed using reference TRBV5-6 and TRBJ2-7, is DAGVTQSPTHLIKTRGQQVTLRCSPKSGHDTVSWYQQALGQGPQFIFQYYEEEERQRGNFPDRFSGHQFPNYSSELNVNALLLGDSALYLCASSGQGAYEQYFGPGTRLTVT.

The gene calls are TRBV2 and TRBJ1-3; possibly TRBD1 for D (6 bases). Germline CDR1 SNHLY, CDR2 FYNNEI. The CDR3 totals 15 residues. The V end lost 3 bases, the J end lost 4 bases, and 13 bases lay between the germline ends. The CDR3 region has the DNA TGTGCCAGCAGTGACACGGGGACATTGGGAAACACCATATATTTT. It specifies CASSDTGTLGNTIYF.

V and J are TRBV7-3 and TRBJ2-1, with D possibly matching TRBD2 (6 bases). V was trimmed by 2 bases and J by 4 bases, leaving 12 bases between them. Germline V gene sequence: CDR1 SGHTA, CDR2 FQGTGA. The CDR3 is 15 residues long. CDR3 loop: CASSLGGNHYNEQFF. As DNA, the CDR3 is TGTGCCAGCAGCTTAGGAGGGAACCATTACAATGAGCAGTTCTTC.

The chain joins TRBV14 to TRBJ2-7, with a tentative D call TRBD1 (5 bases). The germline V gene has CDR1 SGHDN and CDR2 FVKESK. Trimming stripped 2 bases from V and 1 base from J, with 9 bases between. CDR3 length equals 14 residues. CDR3 nucleotide sequence: TGTGCCAGCAGCCAACGGCAGGGTTCCTACGAGCAGTACTTC. Translated: CASSQRQGSYEQYF.

The chain combines TRBV21-1 with TRBJ2-2; no check of the table's D call, TRBD2, against the DNA was made. TRBV21-1 is listed as a pseudogene. CDR3 length equals 20 residues. CDR3 protein: CASSKEIGSGGPANTGELFF. The CDR3, as DNA: TGTGCCAGCAGCAAAGAGATTGGTAGCGGGGGCCCCGCGAACACCGGGGAGCTGTTTTTT.

This clone was found once. This chain connects TRBV7-9 to TRBJ2-7, with TRBD1 matching over 12 bases. The CDR3 sequence is 16 residues long. J gave up 4 bases and V 4 bases, and 8 bases lay outside the gene matches. Germline V lookup: CDR1 SEHNR, CDR2 FQNEAQ (reference sequence). CDR3 in amino acids: CASSSAPGQGAYEQYF. The CDR3 DNA follows: TGTGCCAGCAGCTCGGCACCGGGACAGGGGGCTTACGAGCAGTACTTC.

V gene TRBV4-2 combines with J gene TRBJ1-1; tentative D call: TRBD1 (5 bases). The CDR3 runs 13 residues. Trimming took 3 bases from V and 6 from J, leaving 11 bases between them. Germline V gene data show CDR1 as LGHNA and CDR2 as YNFKEQ. CDR3 in amino acids: CASSQGRDSEAFF. DNA of the CDR3: TGTGCCAGCAGCCAGGGCCGGGACTCTGAAGCTTTCTTT.

The chain has TRBV19 and TRBJ1-1; 10 bases fit TRBD1. The V gene's germline CDR1 is LNHDA and CDR2 SQIVND (reference sequence). The CDR3 length is 15 residues. After removal of 6 bases from V and 6 bases from J, the junction contained 10 bases not matched to a gene. In nucleotides, the CDR3 is TGTGCCAGTAGCAGACTAGACAGGGGGCTTGCTGAAGCTTTCTTT. It yields the protein CASSRLDRGLAEAFF.

The chain links TRBV5-1 to TRBJ1-6; D is uncertain. The CDR3 consists of 15 residues. Germline loops: CDR1 SGHRS, CDR2 YFSETQ. The V end lost 1 base, the J end lost 9 bases, and 14 bases lay between the germline ends. CDR3 sequence reads: CASSLSLKESSPLHF. The DNA for the CDR3 is TGCGCCAGCAGCTTGAGTTTGAAGGAGAGTTCACCCCTCCACTTT.

The chain recombines TRBV19 with TRBJ2-1; 10 nucleotides match TRBD2. The V gene's germline CDR1 is LNHDA and CDR2 SQIVND (reference sequence). V shed 4 bases and J 4 bases; nucleotides not matched to a gene: 16. The CDR3 is 19 amino acids. The CDR3 DNA sequence: TGTGCCAGTAGTACCCCGAGGCTAGCGGGAGAGCTACCTTACAATGAGCAGTTCTTC. This codes for CASSTPRLAGELPYNEQFF.

The V and J genes are TRBV18 and TRBJ1-1; D gene unclear. Trimming removed 6 bases from V and 3 bases from J, with 14 bases in between. Germline V lookup: CDR1 KGHSH, CDR2 LQKENI. This CDR3 has 14 amino acids. The CDR3 region has the DNA TGTGCCAGCTCCCCGCCCGCGGCGGACACTGAAGCTTTCTTT. Translating gives CASSPPAADTEAFF.

This clone has a handful of counts. The chain is built from TRBV7-9 and TRBJ1-2; 8 bases are shared with TRBD1. CDR1 and CDR2 from the germline V gene are SEHNR and FQNEAQ (reference sequence). This CDR3 region has 16 residues. V was clipped by 5 bases and J by 4 bases; unmatched bases: 12. The CDR3 sequence: CASSGTGSNRAYGYTF. In nucleotides, the CDR3 is TGTGCCAGCAGCGGGACAGGATCAAACCGGGCCTATGGCTACACCTTC.

This chain joins TRBV5-5 and TRBJ1-3; TRBD1 matches 8 bases. The J segment lost 0 bases and the V segment lost 4 bases, leaving 18 bases of the junction unmatched. The germline V gene encodes CDR1 SGHKS and CDR2 YYEKEE (reference sequence). The CDR3 sequence is 20 residues long. In nucleotides, the CDR3 is TGTGCCAGCAGCCTCGTACCAACGAGGGGACAGGTCGACTCTGGAAACACCATATATTTT. Translating gives CASSLVPTRGQVDSGNTIYF.

This chain joins TRBV6-5 and TRBJ1-2, with D maybe TRBD1 (6 bases). V was trimmed by 6 bases and J by 4 bases, leaving 15 bases between them. The CDR3 covers 14 residues. Germline V gene sequence: CDR1 MNHEY, CDR2 SVGAGI. The CDR3 here is CASSAVQGIYGYTF. The CDR3, as DNA: TGTGCCAGCAGCGCCGTACAGGGAATCTATGGCTACACCTTC.

The rearrangement uses TRBV4-1 and TRBJ1-2, with D possibly being TRBD1 (5 bases). In germline, CDR1 is MGHRA, CDR2 YSYEKL. The CDR3 sequence is 14 residues long. Trimming took off 4 bases at V and 4 bases at J, with 13 bases between the two ends. The CDR3 DNA sequence: TGCGCCAGCAGCCCAGTCGGGGGGAGCTATGGCTACACCTTC. Translating gives CASSPVGGSYGYTF.

The V and J genes are TRBV5-1 and TRBJ2-3; D is perhaps TRBD2 (6 bases). This CDR3 has 14 residues. Per germline, CDR1 SGHRS and CDR2 YFSETQ. Trimming shortened V by 1 base and J by 1 base, and 7 bases separated the two germline ends. CDR3 nucleotide sequence: TGCGCCAGCAGCTTGAGCGGGCGCACAGATACGCAGTATTTT. It codes for CASSLSGRTDTQYF.

The chain combines TRBV2 with TRBJ1-6; D is uncertain. The CDR3 extends over 13 amino acids. Trimming left V 4 bases short and J 7 bases short, with 8 bases between. CDR1 is SNHLY, CDR2 FYNNEI, per germline. The CDR3 nucleotides read TGTGCCAGCAGTGGGCAGGCGAATTCACCCCTCCACTTT. Amino acids: CASSGQANSPLHF.

This clone was seen just once. The chain joins TRBV7-9 to TRBJ1-2; D may be TRBD1 (6 bases). Deletions cut 1 base from V and 8 bases from J, with 17 bases between. Germline lookup yields CDR1 SEHNR and CDR2 FQNEAQ (reference sequence). The CDR3 sequence is 15 residues long. CDR3 coding DNA: TGTGCCAGCAGCTTAGTGGACAGCGGCCCCATGGGCTACACCTTC. Its translation is CASSLVDSGPMGYTF.

The chain joins TRBV5-8 to TRBJ2-7; D gene unclear. CDR1 and CDR2 from the germline V gene are SGHTS and YDEGEE. V shed 2 bases and J shed 7 bases, with 10 bases lying between them. This CDR3 comprises 12 residues. The CDR3 here is CASSFIKREQYF. For the CDR3, the DNA is TGTGCCAGCAGCTTCATAAAGAGGGAGCAGTACTTC.